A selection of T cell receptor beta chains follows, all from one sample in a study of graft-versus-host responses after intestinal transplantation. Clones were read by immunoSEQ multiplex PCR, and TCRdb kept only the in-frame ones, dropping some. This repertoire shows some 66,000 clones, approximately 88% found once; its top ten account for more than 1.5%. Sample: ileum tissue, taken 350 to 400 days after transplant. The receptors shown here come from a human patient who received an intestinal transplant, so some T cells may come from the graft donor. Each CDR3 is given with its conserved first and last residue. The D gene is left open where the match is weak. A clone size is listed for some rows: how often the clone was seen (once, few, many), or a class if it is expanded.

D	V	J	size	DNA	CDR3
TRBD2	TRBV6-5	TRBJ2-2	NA	TGTGCCAGCCTACTAGCGGGAGGTCCCGGGGAGCTGTTTTTT	CASLLAGGPGELFF
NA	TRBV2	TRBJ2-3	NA	TGTGCCAGCGGGGGTCCGGGGCAGTATTTT	CASGGPGQYF
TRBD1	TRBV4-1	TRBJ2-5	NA	TGCGCCAGCAGCCAAGATGAAGAGGGACAGGGGGCAAGACCGACCCAGTACTTC	CASSQDEEGQGARPTQYF
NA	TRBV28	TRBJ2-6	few	TGTGCCACTCGACAGAACTCTGGGGCCAACGTCCTGACTTTC	CATRQNSGANVLTF
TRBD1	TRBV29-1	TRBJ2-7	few	TGCAGCGGCCGACAGGGAAACGAGCAGTACTTC	CSGRQGNEQYF
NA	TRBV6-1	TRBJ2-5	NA	TGTGCCAGCAGTGAAAGGGGGGAGACCCAGTACTTC	CASSERGETQYF
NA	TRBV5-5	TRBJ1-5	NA	TGTGCCAGCAGCTTGGGTCGTCAGCCCCAGCATTTT	CASSLGRQPQHF
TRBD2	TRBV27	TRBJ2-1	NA	TGTGCCAGCAGTTTATCTGCGGGGGGGCTGAATGAGCAGTTCTTC	CASSLSAGGLNEQFF
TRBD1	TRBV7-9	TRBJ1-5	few	TGTGCCAGCAGCTTAGGTGATAAGGGGACAGGGGTTGATAATCAGCCCCAGCATTTT	CASSLGDKGTGVDNQPQHF
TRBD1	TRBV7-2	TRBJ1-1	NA	TGTGCCAGCAGCCGGGACAGGGACACTGAAGCTTTCTTT	CASSRDRDTEAFF
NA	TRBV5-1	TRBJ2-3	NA	TGCGCCAGCAGCCCCGGACAAAGCACAGATACGCAGTATTTT	CASSPGQSTDTQYF
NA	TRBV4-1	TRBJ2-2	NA	TGCGCCAGCAGCCAAGTAGTAAACACCGGGGAGCTGTTTTTT	CASSQVVNTGELFF
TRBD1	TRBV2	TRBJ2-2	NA	TGTGCCAGCAGGACGACAGGGGCTACTGGGGAGCTGTTTTTT	CASRTTGATGELFF
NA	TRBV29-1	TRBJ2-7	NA	TGCAGCGTTGAAGTTCCGGACAGCTACGAGCAGTACTTC	CSVEVPDSYEQYF
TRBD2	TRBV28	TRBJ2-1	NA	TGTGCCAGCAGTTTGGGGGTGGGGACTAGCGACAATGAGCAGTTCTTC	CASSLGVGTSDNEQFF
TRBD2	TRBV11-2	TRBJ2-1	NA	TGTGCCAGCAGCTTGACTAGCGGGGGAGGCAATGAGCAGTTCTTC	CASSLTSGGGNEQFF
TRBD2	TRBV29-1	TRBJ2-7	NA	TGCAGCGTGACTAGCGGGCCCTACGAGCAGTACTTC	CSVTSGPYEQYF
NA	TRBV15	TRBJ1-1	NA	TGTGCCACCAGCAGAGATGGTATCCTCGGGGCTTTCTTT	CATSRDGILGAFF
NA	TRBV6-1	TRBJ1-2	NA	TGTGCCAGCAGTGTGAGGGGCTTAAACTATGGCTACACCTTC	CASSVRGLNYGYTF
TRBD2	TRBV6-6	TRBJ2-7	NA	TGTGCCAGCAGTTTCCCCGGGACTAGAGGCGAGCAGTACTTC	CASSFPGTRGEQYF
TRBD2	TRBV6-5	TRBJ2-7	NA	TGTGCCAGCAGTTACACTCTAGCGGGGGCCCTCTACGAGCAGTACTTC	CASSYTLAGALYEQYF
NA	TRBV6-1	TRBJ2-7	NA	TGTGCCAGCAGTAGAGGAGGGTCCACCTACGAGCAGTACTTC	CASSRGGSTYEQYF
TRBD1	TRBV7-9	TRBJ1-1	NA	TGTGCCAGCAGCTTATTTTCAGGGGGCTATCGCACTGAAGCTTTCTTT	CASSLFSGGYRTEAFF
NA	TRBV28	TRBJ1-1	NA	TGTGCCAGCAGTTTAGGCCCGCACACTGAAGCTTTCTTT	CASSLGPHTEAFF
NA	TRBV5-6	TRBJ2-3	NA	TGTGCCAGCAGCTTGAGCACAGATACGCAGTATTTT	CASSLSTDTQYF
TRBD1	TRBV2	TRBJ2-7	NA	TGTGCCAGCACCGGGACAGGGGTTATCGAGCAGTACTTC	CASTGTGVIEQYF
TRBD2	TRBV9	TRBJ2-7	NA	TGTGCCAGCAGCGTAACCCCGGGACTAACCATGTACGAGCAGTACTTC	CASSVTPGLTMYEQYF
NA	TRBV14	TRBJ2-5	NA	TGTGCCAGCAGCCAACAGGGACAACAAGAGACCCAGTACTTC	CASSQQGQQETQYF
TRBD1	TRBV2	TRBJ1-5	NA	TGTGCCAGCACTAAAGACAGGGGGAGAAATCAGCCCCAGCATTTT	CASTKDRGRNQPQHF
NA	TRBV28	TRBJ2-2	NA	TGTGCCAGCAGTTTATCGCTAAGCGGGGAGCTGTTTTTT	CASSLSLSGELFF
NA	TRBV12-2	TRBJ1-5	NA	TGTGCAAGTCGCTTAGCGCAGAACCGTAGCAATCAGCCCCAGCATTTT	CASRLAQNRSNQPQHF
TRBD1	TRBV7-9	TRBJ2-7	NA	TGTGCCAGCAGCTTAGGCACAGGGGGACGAGAGCAGTACTTC	CASSLGTGGREQYF
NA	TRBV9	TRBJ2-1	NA	TGTGCCAGCAGCCCATTCTTCATCTCCTACAATGAGCAGTTCTTC	CASSPFFISYNEQFF
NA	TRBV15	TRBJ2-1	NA	TGTGCCACCAGCAGAGTATCGGGCAATGAGCAGTTCTTC	CATSRVSGNEQFF
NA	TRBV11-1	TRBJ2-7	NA	TGTGCCAGCAGCTTAGCGGGCAGCTCCTACGAGCAGTACTTC	CASSLAGSSYEQYF
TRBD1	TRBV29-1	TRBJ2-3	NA	TGCAGCGTAAAACAGGGGGCAGATACGCAGTATTTT	CSVKQGADTQYF
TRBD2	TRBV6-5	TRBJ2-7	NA	TGTGCCAGCAGAGGGGACTATAGCTCCTACGAGCAGTACTTC	CASRGDYSSYEQYF
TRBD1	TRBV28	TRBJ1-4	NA	TGTGCCAGCAGTTTACCCGGACAGGGTAAAAAACTGTTTTTT	CASSLPGQGKKLFF
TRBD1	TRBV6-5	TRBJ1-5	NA	TGTGCCAGCAGTGGCTATACAGGGGGATATCGGCCCCAGCATTTT	CASSGYTGGYRPQHF
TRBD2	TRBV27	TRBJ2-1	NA	TGTGCCAGCACCTCGGGGGGGCCCTTGGACAATGAGCAGTTCTTC	CASTSGGPLDNEQFF
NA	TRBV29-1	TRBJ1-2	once	TGCAGCGTAGGAGGGAACTATGGCTACACCTTC	CSVGGNYGYTF
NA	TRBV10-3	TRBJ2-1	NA	TGTGCCATCAGTGAGTCCGCCGACAATGAGCAGTTCTTC	CAISESADNEQFF